This is a list of T cell receptor beta chains from one sample in a study of T cells in Graves' hyperthyroidism and ophthalmopathy. One entry per CDR3 protein results from TCRdb running MiXCR on the multiplex PCR reads. The repertoire holds around 250,000 distinct CDR3 sequences, with approximately 25% as singletons. The specimen sequenced was blood. These receptors were obtained from a woman aged 40 to 55 with Graves' ophthalmopathy. Each CDR3 is given with its conserved first and last residue. D genes are given only for firm matches. Some rows have no size entry. The others give once, few or many, or a class for an expanded clone.

clone_size	v_call	j_call	d_call	cdr3_aa	cdr3_nt
many	TRBV14	TRBJ2-5	NA	CASSQGGPKETQYF	TGTGCCAGCAGCCAAGGGGGACCCAAGGAGACCCAGTACTTC
many	TRBV6-2/TRBV6-3	TRBJ2-7	NA	CASSYQFTRGNEQYF	TGTGCCAGCAGTTACCAGTTCACGCGGGGAAACGAGCAGTACTTC
many	TRBV28	TRBJ2-7	NA	CASSFQGFGYDEQYF	TGTGCCAGCAGCTTTCAGGGTTTTGGATACGACGAGCAGTACTTC
many	TRBV25-1	TRBJ1-1	NA	CASSEIGGVTEAFF	TGTGCCAGCAGTGAAATCGGAGGGGTGACTGAAGCTTTCTTT
NA	TRBV15	TRBJ1-2	TRBD1	CATSSPGQGTNYGYTF	TGTGCCACCAGCAGTCCGGGACAGGGCACTAACTATGGCTACACCTTC
many	TRBV20-1	TRBJ2-2	NA	CSVTPDSNTGELFF	TGCAGTGTTACGCCTGATTCGAACACCGGGGAGCTGTTTTTT
many	TRBV7-6	TRBJ2-5	NA	CASTLGIGETQYF	TGTGCCAGTACCCTGGGAATTGGGGAGACCCAGTACTTC
many	TRBV20-1	TRBJ1-1	TRBD1	CSAVRQGTNTEAFF	TGCAGTGCTGTCCGACAGGGGACCAACACTGAAGCTTTCTTT
many	TRBV28	TRBJ2-4	NA	CASSVMGVYIQYF	TGTGCCAGCAGTGTTATGGGGGTGTACATTCAGTACTTC
NA	TRBV20-1	TRBJ2-7	NA	CSARGQFSSYEQYF	TGCAGTGCTAGAGGGCAGTTCAGCTCCTACGAGCAGTACTTC
many	TRBV6-4	TRBJ2-6	TRBD1	CASTRQGALTGANVLTF	TGTGCCAGCACCCGACAGGGGGCGCTTACTGGGGCCAACGTCCTGACTTTC
many	TRBV19	TRBJ2-5	NA	CASSEAYPETQYF	TGTGCCAGTAGTGAAGCCTACCCGGAGACCCAGTACTTC
many	TRBV20-1	TRBJ2-7	NA	CSGFGGRQLYEQYF	TGCAGCGGCTTCGGGGGGCGGCAACTTTACGAGCAGTACTTC
many	TRBV4-1	TRBJ1-2	NA	CASSPGTPGGYTF	TGCGCCAGCAGTCCAGGGACACCTGGAGGCTACACCTTC
NA	TRBV5-1	TRBJ1-2	NA	CASSYDGNPNYGYTF	TGCGCCAGCAGCTACGACGGCAACCCTAACTATGGCTACACCTTC
once	TRBV30	TRBJ1-2	NA	CAWSQKQAGYTF	TGTGCCTGGAGCCAGAAGCAGGCCGGCTACACCTTC
NA	TRBV12-3/TRBV12-4	TRBJ1-3	NA	CASSVVGIAGNTIYF	TGTGCCAGCAGCGTTGTGGGAATAGCTGGAAACACCATATATTTT
many	TRBV29-1	TRBJ1-4	NA	CSVDGATNEKLFF	TGCAGCGTTGACGGGGCAACTAATGAAAAACTGTTTTTT